Reported below is one TCR beta chain. The sample originates from a study of blood T cell repertoires in COVID-19. The wider study: Sites in the United States, Italy and Spain provided acute and convalescent COVID-19 samples.

In terms of age and location, participants ranged from roughly 18 to 95 years and lived in approximately 26 US areas. Cohort assignment relied on participant-reported clinical history. Data came from immunoSEQ multiplex PCR; TCRdb stores just in-frame clones and leaves some out. Among roughly 500,000 clones listed, roughly 90% were seen once. CDR1 is LNHDA, CDR2 SQIVND, per germline (reference sequence). J lost 5 bases, V lost 3 bases, and 9 bases had no gene match. This CDR3 spans 16 amino acids. Material: PBMCs or T cells enriched from blood (not recorded which). The chain employs TRBV19 and TRBJ1-4, with 7 bases aligning to TRBD1. The clonotype was recovered from a middle-aged woman who had recovered from COVID-19. In DNA, the CDR3 is TGTGCCAGTAGTATCGCCCGAGACAGGGCAAATGAAAAACTGTTTTTT. This gives the protein CASSIARDRANEKLFF.